Below, 3 T cell receptor beta chains from the same sample are listed, as sequenced in a study of blood T cells in healthy people across ages. A second 7 to 11 cycle PCR used barcoded and J-beta primers. TCRdb reprocessed the 5' RACE reads via MiXCR and lists one record per CDR3 protein. The table has approximately 1,000,000 distinct CDR3 sequences, approximately 38% seen once; the top ten hold roughly 13%. Sequenced input: blood. Receptor source: a man between 18 and 29 years old in good health.

A few counts support this clonotype. The genes are TRBV10-3 and TRBJ2-3; 8 bases align to TRBD1. CDR1 is ENHRY, CDR2 SYGVKD, per germline. The length of the CDR3 is 18 residues. V dropped 0 bases and J dropped 0; count of bases not matched to a gene: 8. The CDR3 here is CAISESGQGLISTDTQYF. DNA of the CDR3: TGTGCCATCAGTGAGTCAGGACAGGGCCTCATTAGCACAGATACGCAGTATTTT.

V usage is TRBV27 and J usage is TRBJ1-2, with 10 bases identical to TRBD1. CDR1 and CDR2 (germline): MNHEY, SMNVEV (reference sequence). The CDR3 contains 17 residues. V trimming: 5 bases; J trimming: 0 bases; junction bases outside the gene matches: 9. The CDR3 sequence: CASSQTGGFSSNYGYTF. The CDR3 DNA is TGTGCCAGCAGTCAGACAGGGGGCTTTTCTTCTAACTATGGCTACACCTTC.

This clonotype was counted a few times. The J gene is TRBJ2-7, the V gene TRBV12-3 or TRBV12-4; no firm D call. Trimming pared 5 bases from V and 4 bases from J, leaving 6 bases between. The CDR3 is 11 amino acids. Here the CDR3 reads CASSHNYEQYF. CDR3 bases: TGTGCCAGCAGTCACAATTACGAGCAGTACTTC.